The 19 T cell receptor beta chains listed next were all sequenced from one sample in a study of control samples from healthy donors and cancer patients. TCRdb keeps only in-frame clones here, not all; method: immunoSEQ multiplex PCR. The data show 130,000 or so clones, with around 92% seen just once and over 6.5% held by the top ten. Input material: PBMCs. These receptors were taken from a man aged 45-65 years with head and neck cancer.

V usage is TRBV6-5 and J usage is TRBJ1-1; no clear D. This CDR3 contains 14 residues. V shed 3 bases and J shed 1 base, with 9 bases lying between them. The germline CDR1 and CDR2 sequences are MNHEY and SVGAGI. DNA for the CDR3: TGTGCCAGCAGTTATTATGGGGAGAACACTGAAGCTTTCTTT. It translates to CASSYYGENTEAFF.

This chain joins TRBV9 and TRBJ2-7; 8 positions match TRBD1. The CDR3 runs to 14 residues. V shed 3 bases and J 3 bases; nucleotides not matched to a gene: 5. Germline CDR1 is SGDLS and CDR2 is YYNGEE. As DNA, the CDR3 is TGTGCCAGCAGCGGGACAGGGAGTTTCTACGAGCAGTACTTC. Translating gives CASSGTGSFYEQYF.

The V gene is TRBV11-1, the J gene TRBJ2-5; D possibly matches TRBD1 or TRBD2 (5 bases each). Trimming stripped 5 bases from V and 5 bases from J, with 21 bases between. The CDR3 covers 16 residues. Germline CDR1 reads SGHAT; CDR2 reads FQDESV (reference sequence). The CDR3 DNA sequence: TGTGCCAGCAGCCCCGGACGGGGTTTTCGACAGGAGACCCAGTACTTC. It codes for CASSPGRGFRQETQYF.

V usage is TRBV4-1 and J usage is TRBJ1-2; tentatively, D is TRBD1 (5 bases). This CDR3 has 16 amino acids. Germline loops: CDR1 MGHRA, CDR2 YSYEKL. Trimming pared 2 bases from V and 4 bases from J, leaving 17 bases between. CDR3: CASSQTAPGGGYGYTF. DNA for the CDR3: TGCGCCAGCAGCCAAACTGCACCCGGGGGGGGCTATGGCTACACCTTC.

The chain has TRBV5-6 and TRBJ2-1, with D unclear. CDR1 is SGHDT and CDR2 is YYEEEE in the germline V gene. CDR3 length equals 12 residues. Between the trimmed V and J ends, which lost 10 bases and 7 bases, there was a span of 15 bases. The CDR3 DNA is TGTGCCGGCTCAATTGGGGATAATGAGCAGTTCTTC. Residues: CAGSIGDNEQFF.

The chain couples TRBV20-1 to TRBJ1-1, with TRBD1 as a possible D gene (5 bases). This CDR3 is built from 12 residues. Trimming stripped 3 bases from V and 10 bases from J, with 15 bases between. Germline assignment: CDR1 DFQATT and CDR2 SNEGSKA (reference sequence). The DNA of the CDR3 is TGCAGTGCTAGTCGCCCGGGGCGAGGAGCTTTCTTT. Amino acids: CSASRPGRGAFF.

The V gene is TRBV27, the J gene TRBJ2-7; D not certain. The CDR3 length is 14 residues. Trimming cost V 0 bases and J 2 bases, with 8 bases left between them. CDR1 and CDR2 from the germline V gene are MNHEY and SMNVEV (reference sequence). CDR3: CASSLSSETYEQYF. The CDR3 DNA is TGTGCCAGCAGTTTATCTTCGGAAACCTACGAGCAGTACTTC.

For the CDR3, the DNA is TGCGCCAGCAGCTTGGACCCGGGGACTGGGGAGACCCAGTACTTC. Its translation: CASSLDPGTGETQYF. V gene TRBV5-1 combines with J gene TRBJ2-5; D is perhaps TRBD2 (6 bases). Trimming took 0 bases from V and 5 from J, leaving 14 bases between them. The CDR3 is 15 residues long. Germline V gene sequence: CDR1 SGHRS, CDR2 YFSETQ. The full variable domain, its missing parts supplied by reference TRBV5-1 and TRBJ2-5, is KAGVTQTPRYLIKTRGQQVTLSCSPISGHRSVSWYQQTPGQGLQFLFEYFSETQRNKGNFPGRFSGRQFSNSRSEMNVSTLELGDSALYLCASSLDPGTGETQYFGPGTRLLVL.

This chain uses TRBV19 with TRBJ1-6; possibly TRBD1 for D (5 bases). CDR1 LNHDA and CDR2 SQIVND come from the germline V gene (reference sequence). V lost 1 base, J lost 10 bases, and 14 bases lay in between. This CDR3 has 15 amino acids. The CDR3 loop is CASSIGLHGGSPLHF. CDR3 nucleotide sequence: TGTGCCAGTAGTATAGGCCTACACGGGGGGTCACCCCTCCACTTT.

The chain combines TRBV10-3 with TRBJ2-5; D not certain. The germline V and J ends were trimmed by 5 bases and 13 bases, with 8 bases remaining between them. The CDR3 sequence is 9 residues long. Per the germline V gene, CDR1 is ENHRY and CDR2 is SYGVKD. CDR3: CAISPYRYF. CDR3 DNA sequence: TGTGCCATCAGTCCTTACAGGTACTTC.

The chain couples TRBV13 to TRBJ2-1; D ambiguous. The V gene lost 3 bases and the J gene lost 7 bases, with 7 bases spanning the gap. The V gene's germline CDR1 is PRHDT and CDR2 FYEKMQ (reference sequence). This CDR3 region has 12 residues. The CDR3 DNA is TGTGCCAGCAGCTTTGTAGGGAATGAGCAGTTCTTC. Its translation: CASSFVGNEQFF.

This chain links TRBV11-2 with TRBJ1-1; D is perhaps TRBD1 (5 bases). In germline, CDR1 is SGHAT, CDR2 FQNNGV. The CDR3 contains 15 residues. V gave up 5 bases and J gave up 0 bases, with 13 bases separating them. CDR3 bases: TGTGCCAGCAGCCTAGGGGTCCTCATGAACACTGAAGCTTTCTTT. This codes for CASSLGVLMNTEAFF.

The count of this clone is one. CDR3 bases: TGTGCCAGCAGCCAGTCCGTGGGAGCCGGTTCACCCCTCCACTTT. Its protein product is CASSQSVGAGSPLHF. V is TRBV3-1 (or the pseudogene TRBV3-2) and J is TRBJ1-6, with D hard to call. The CDR3 runs 15 residues. Germline-derived CDR1 and CDR2 are LGHDT and YNNKEL (reference sequence). The ends were cut back, 3 bases at V and 9 bases at J, with 15 bases in the middle.

The chain joins TRBV18 to TRBJ1-1, with a tentative D call TRBD1 (5 bases). V lost 2 bases, J lost 5 bases, and 12 bases lay in between. Germline V gives CDR1 KGHSH, CDR2 LQKENI. The CDR3 is 14 residues long. CDR3 DNA sequence: TGTGCCAGCTCACCAAATGGGGGAGTGACTGAAGCTTTCTTT. This gives the protein CASSPNGGVTEAFF. Using reference TRBV18 and TRBJ1-1 for the parts outside the CDR3, the full variable domain is NAGVMQNPRHLVRRRGQEARLRCSPMKGHSHVYWYRQLPEEGLKFMVYLQKENIIDESGMPKERFSAEFPKEGPSILRIQQVVRGDSAAYFCASSPNGGVTEAFFGQGTRLTVV.

The J gene is TRBJ2-1, the V gene TRBV7-9; TRBD2 is a possible D gene (6 bases). V lost 5 bases to trimming and J lost 9 bases, with 14 bases between them. The CDR3 runs to 13 residues. CDR1 is SEHNR, CDR2 FQNEAQ, per germline (reference sequence). Written as DNA, the CDR3 is TGTGCCAGCAGCCCCGCGGGGACGGTTGAGCAGTTCTTC. As protein: CASSPAGTVEQFF.

V usage is TRBV19 and J usage is TRBJ2-2, with 10 bases that match TRBD2. Per germline, CDR1 LNHDA and CDR2 SQIVND (reference sequence). Trimming took 5 bases from V and 6 from J; bases not matched to a gene: 6. The CDR3 loop spans 15 amino acids. The CDR3 region has the DNA TGTGCCAGTAGTCCCGGGACTAGCGTCGCCGGGGAGCTGTTTTTT. It yields the protein CASSPGTSVAGELFF. Filled out from reference TRBV19 and TRBJ2-2, the complete variable domain reads DGGITQSPKYLFRKEGQNVTLSCEQNLNHDAMYWYRQDPGQGLRLIYYSQIVNDFQKGDIAEGYSVSREKKESFPLTVTSAQKNPTAFYLCASSPGTSVAGELFFGEGSRLTVL.

The chain recombines TRBV10-3 with TRBJ1-1; D gene unclear. V lost 6 bases, J lost 4 bases, and 15 bases lay in between. There are 14 residues in the CDR3. Per the germline V gene, CDR1 is ENHRY and CDR2 is SYGVKD. The CDR3, as DNA: TGTGCCATCAGCTGGGTTGGGGAAGTCACTGAAGCTTTCTTT. This codes for CAISWVGEVTEAFF.

This clone was detected many times. CDR3 region: CASTPVQNTEAFF. As DNA, the CDR3 is TGTGCCAGCACCCCGGTCCAGAACACTGAAGCTTTCTTT. The rearrangement uses TRBV6-5 and TRBJ1-1; D is uncertain. Per the germline V gene, CDR1 is MNHEY and CDR2 is SVGAGI. The CDR3 runs to 13 residues. V was pared by 7 bases and J by 1 base, with 10 bases between.

The chain carries TRBV6-5 and TRBJ1-5; D call uncertain. The CDR3 is made up of 11 amino acids. Germline loops: CDR1 MNHEY, CDR2 SVGAGI. V gave up 6 bases and J gave up 4 bases, with 4 bases separating them. The CDR3 sequence is CASRLNQPQHF. CDR3 coding DNA: TGTGCCAGCAGGCTAAATCAGCCCCAGCATTTT.